This passage covers 5 T cell receptor beta chains from one sample sequenced in a study of blood T cell repertoires in COVID-19. TCRdb's table, derived via immunoSEQ multiplex PCR, lists solely in-frame clones and lacks some. The sample consists of about 440,000 clones, 70% to 90% of them appearing once. The source material was PBMCs or T cells enriched from blood (not recorded which). The origin of the receptors is a young woman with acute COVID-19.

The chain combines TRBV19 with TRBJ1-1, with D possibly matching TRBD1 (5 bases). The length of the CDR3 is 15 residues. The V gene's germline CDR1 is LNHDA and CDR2 SQIVND (reference sequence). The V gene lost 2 bases and the J gene lost 3 bases, with 13 bases spanning the gap. The CDR3 protein is CASSILPGLDTEAFF. The CDR3 nucleotides are TGTGCCAGTAGTATATTGCCAGGGCTGGACACTGAAGCTTTCTTT.

The gene calls are TRBV11-2 and TRBJ2-3; 12 bases align to TRBD2. CDR1 and CDR2 (germline): SGHAT, FQNNGV. The CDR3 spans 17 residues. V trimming: 3 bases; J trimming: 1 base; junction bases outside the gene matches: 5. CDR3 protein: CASSFLAGGPGTDTQYF. In DNA form, the CDR3 reads TGTGCCAGCAGCTTCCTAGCGGGAGGGCCGGGCACAGATACGCAGTATTTT.

This clone was counted only a few times. In DNA form, the CDR3 reads TGTGCCTGGAGTGTAAACCGGGGGAACACTGAAGCTTTCTTT. Protein product: CAWSVNRGNTEAFF. The rearrangement joins TRBV30 to TRBJ1-1; D gene unclear. V was cut by 0 bases and J by 1 base, with 9 bases left in between. The CDR3 runs to 14 residues. CDR1 and CDR2 (germline): GTSNPN, SVGIG (reference sequence).

The chain recombines TRBV5-4 with TRBJ2-7, with 10 bases identical to TRBD2. V was pared by 4 bases and J by 3 bases, with 10 bases of the junction left unmatched. CDR3 length: 16 residues. Germline V gives CDR1 SGHNT, CDR2 YYREEE (reference sequence). The CDR3 reads CASSPGLAETYYEQYF. CDR3 nucleotide sequence: TGTGCCAGCAGCCCCGGACTAGCGGAAACATACTACGAGCAGTACTTC. The complete variable domain, with remaining parts taken from reference TRBV5-4 and TRBJ2-7, reads ETGVTQSPTHLIKTRGQQVTLRCSSQSGHNTVSWYQQALGQGPQFIFQYYREEENGRGNFPPRFSGLQFPNYSSELNVNALELDDSALYLCASSPGLAETYYEQYFGPGTRLTVT.

This clone was recorded only once. The chain recombines TRBV4-1 with TRBJ2-5, with a tentative D call TRBD2 (5 bases). The V end lost 0 bases, the J end lost 5 bases, and 16 bases lay between the germline ends. The V gene's germline CDR1 is MGHRA and CDR2 YSYEKL. The CDR3 has 16 amino acids. CDR3 sequence reads: CASSQDRPGRRETQYF. The DNA of the CDR3 is TGCGCCAGCAGCCAAGACCGACCGGGCCGGAGGGAGACCCAGTACTTC.